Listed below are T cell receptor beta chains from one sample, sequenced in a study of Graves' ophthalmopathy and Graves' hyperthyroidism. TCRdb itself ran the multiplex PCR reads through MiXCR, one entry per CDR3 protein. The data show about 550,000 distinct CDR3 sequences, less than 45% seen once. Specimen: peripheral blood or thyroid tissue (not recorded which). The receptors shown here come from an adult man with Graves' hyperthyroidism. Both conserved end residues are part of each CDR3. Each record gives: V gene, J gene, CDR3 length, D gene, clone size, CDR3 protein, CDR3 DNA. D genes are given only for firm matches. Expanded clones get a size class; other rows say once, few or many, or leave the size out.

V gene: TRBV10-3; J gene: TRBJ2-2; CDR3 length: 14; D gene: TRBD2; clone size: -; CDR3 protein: CATISGGDTGELFF; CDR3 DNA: TGTGCCACCATAAGCGGGGGGGACACCGGGGAGCTGTTTTTT
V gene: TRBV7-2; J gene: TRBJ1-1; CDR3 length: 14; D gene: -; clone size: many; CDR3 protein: CASSFRQRDTEAFF; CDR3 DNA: TGTGCCAGCAGTTTCCGACAGAGGGACACTGAAGCTTTCTTT
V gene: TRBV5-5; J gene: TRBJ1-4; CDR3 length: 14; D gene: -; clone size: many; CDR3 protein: CASSFRGYAEKLFF; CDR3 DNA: TGTGCCAGCAGCTTTAGGGGGTACGCTGAAAAACTGTTTTTT
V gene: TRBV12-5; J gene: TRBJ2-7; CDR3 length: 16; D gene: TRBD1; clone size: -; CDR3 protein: CASSLAAGQGAYEQYF; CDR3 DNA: TGTGCCAGCAGTTTAGCGGCAGGACAGGGGGCCTACGAGCAGTACTTC
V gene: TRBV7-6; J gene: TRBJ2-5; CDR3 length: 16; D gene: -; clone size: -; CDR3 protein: CASSPSPGRYQETQYF; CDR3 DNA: TGTGCCAGCAGCCCTTCCCCAGGGAGGTACCAAGAGACCCAGTACTTC
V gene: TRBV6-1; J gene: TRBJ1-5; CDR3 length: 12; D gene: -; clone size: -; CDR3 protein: CASNGGSQPQHF; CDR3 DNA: TGTGCCAGCAATGGGGGATCTCAGCCCCAGCATTTT
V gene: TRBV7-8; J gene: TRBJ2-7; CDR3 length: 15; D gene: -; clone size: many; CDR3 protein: CASSLTRGTASEQYF; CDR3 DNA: TGTGCCAGCAGCTTAACCCGGGGGACAGCGTCTGAGCAGTACTTC
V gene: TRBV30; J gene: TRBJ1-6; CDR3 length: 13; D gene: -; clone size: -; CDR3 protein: CAWSPGQFSPLHF; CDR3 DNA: TGTGCCTGGAGTCCTGGACAGTTTTCACCCCTCCACTTT
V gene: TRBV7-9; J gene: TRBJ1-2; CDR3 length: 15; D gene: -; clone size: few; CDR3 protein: CASNLGISKGYGYTF; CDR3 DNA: TGTGCCAGCAACTTAGGGATTTCTAAGGGCTATGGCTACACCTTC
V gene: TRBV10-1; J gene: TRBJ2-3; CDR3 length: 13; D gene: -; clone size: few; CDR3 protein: CASSGQTTDTQYF; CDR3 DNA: TGCGCCAGCAGTGGACAGACCACAGATACGCAGTATTTT
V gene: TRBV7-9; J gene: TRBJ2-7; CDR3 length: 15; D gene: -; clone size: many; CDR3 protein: CASSLSQRSSYEQYF; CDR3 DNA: TGTGCCAGCAGCTTATCTCAGAGAAGCTCCTACGAGCAGTACTTC
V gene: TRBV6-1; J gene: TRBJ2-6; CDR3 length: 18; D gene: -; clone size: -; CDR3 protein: CASSVSTAGAGGANVLTF; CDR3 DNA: TGTGCCAGCAGTGTGAGCACTGCAGGGGCGGGTGGGGCCAACGTCCTGACTTTC
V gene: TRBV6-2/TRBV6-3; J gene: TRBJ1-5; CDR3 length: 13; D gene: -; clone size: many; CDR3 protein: CASRAGSNQPQHF; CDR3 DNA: TGTGCCAGCAGGGCGGGAAGCAATCAGCCCCAGCATTTT
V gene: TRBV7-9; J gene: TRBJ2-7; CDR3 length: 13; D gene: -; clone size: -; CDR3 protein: CASSWDPSDTQYF; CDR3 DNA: TGTGCCAGCAGCTGGGATCCCTCAGATACGCAGTACTTC
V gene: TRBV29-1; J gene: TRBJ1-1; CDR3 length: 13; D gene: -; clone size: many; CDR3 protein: CSVAGHRNTEAFF; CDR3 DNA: TGCAGCGTTGCGGGACACCGGAACACTGAAGCTTTCTTT
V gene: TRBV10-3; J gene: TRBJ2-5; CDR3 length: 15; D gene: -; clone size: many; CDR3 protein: CAISETPGLGETQYF; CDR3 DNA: TGTGCCATCAGTGAGACCCCGGGCCTCGGGGAGACCCAGTACTTC
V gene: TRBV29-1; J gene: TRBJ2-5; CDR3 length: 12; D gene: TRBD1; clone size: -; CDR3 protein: CSLATGRQTQYF; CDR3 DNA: TGCAGCTTGGCGACAGGGAGACAGACCCAGTACTTC
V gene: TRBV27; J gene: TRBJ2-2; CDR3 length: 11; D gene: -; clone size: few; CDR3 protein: CASIRDGELFF; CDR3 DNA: TGTGCCAGCATAAGGGACGGGGAGCTGTTTTTT
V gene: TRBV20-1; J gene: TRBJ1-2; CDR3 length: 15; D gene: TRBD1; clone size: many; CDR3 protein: CSARVYDRGDYGYTF; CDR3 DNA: TGCAGTGCTAGAGTGTACGACAGGGGAGACTATGGCTACACCTTC
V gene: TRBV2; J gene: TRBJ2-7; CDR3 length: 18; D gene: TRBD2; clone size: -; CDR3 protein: CASSPEGLAGGPWVEQYF; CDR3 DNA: TGTGCCAGCAGCCCCGAGGGACTAGCGGGGGGGCCGTGGGTTGAGCAGTACTTC
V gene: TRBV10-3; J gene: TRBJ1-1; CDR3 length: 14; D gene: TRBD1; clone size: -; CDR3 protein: CASSSAGTGGEAFF; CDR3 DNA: TGTGCCAGCAGCTCAGCCGGGACAGGGGGTGAAGCTTTCTTT
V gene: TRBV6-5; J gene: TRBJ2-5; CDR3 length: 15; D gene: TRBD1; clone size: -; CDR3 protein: CASSYNGQGVVAQYF; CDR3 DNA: TGTGCCAGCAGTTATAACGGACAGGGCGTAGTAGCCCAGTACTTC
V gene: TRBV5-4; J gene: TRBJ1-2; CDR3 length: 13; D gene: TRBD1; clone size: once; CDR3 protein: CASSSMDRAGYTF; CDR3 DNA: TGTGCCAGCAGCTCTATGGACAGGGCTGGCTACACCTTC
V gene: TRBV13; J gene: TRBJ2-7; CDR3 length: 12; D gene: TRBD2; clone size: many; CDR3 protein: CASSRTSGEQYF; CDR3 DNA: TGTGCCAGCAGCAGGACTAGCGGCGAGCAGTACTTC